These 22 T cell receptor beta chains came from one sample sequenced in a study of cytomegalovirus exposure and HLA in healthy donors. PCR used 60 Vbeta primers and 13 Jbeta primers. The repertoire was sequenced with immunoSEQ multiplex PCR; TCRdb's copy has only in-frame clones and lacks some. The sample records some 110,000 clones, approximately 70% being singletons. The material sequenced was PBMCs. These receptors were taken from a boy aged 10-17 years in good health and CMV-seronegative.

J is TRBJ2-1 and V is TRBV23-1; 8 nucleotides align to TRBD2. TRBV23-1 is assigned to the ORF class and has an uncertain function. With V trimmed by 6 bases and J by 1 base, 5 bases remained unmatched. The CDR3 runs to 15 residues. The CDR3 bases are TGCGCCAGCAGCCTGACTAGCGCATCCTACAATGAGCAGTTCTTC. The encoded protein is CASSLTSASYNEQFF.

This rearrangement joins TRBV28 to TRBJ2-1, with a possible D match to TRBD2 (5 bases). Germline lookup yields CDR1 MDHEN and CDR2 SYDVKM. The V end lost 5 bases, the J end lost 0 bases, and 20 bases lay between the germline ends. This CDR3 contains 18 residues. The CDR3 region has the DNA TGTGCCAGCAGTCCACACCCGAGGGCGCGGGCCTCCTACAATGAGCAGTTCTTC. Protein: CASSPHPRARASYNEQFF.

The chain links TRBV28 to TRBJ1-5, with 10 bases lining up with TRBD1. CDR3 length: 16 residues. Germline V gene data show CDR1 as MDHEN and CDR2 as SYDVKM. V was pared by 4 bases and J by 4 bases, with 7 bases of the junction left unmatched. The chain's CDR3 is CASSYRTGGVNQPQHF. The DNA for the CDR3 is TGTGCCAGCAGTTACCGGACAGGGGGGGTGAATCAGCCCCAGCATTTT.

This clone was seen just once. This sequence joins TRBV6-4 and TRBJ2-1; weak D call: TRBD2 (5 bases). The V gene's germline CDR1 is MRHNA and CDR2 SNTAGT. This CDR3 spans 16 amino acids. Trimming shortened V by 0 bases and J by 2 bases, and 11 bases separated the two germline ends. DNA for the CDR3: TGTGCCAGCAGTGACTCGACCGGGATTCCCTACAATGAGCAGTTCTTC. It is translated as CASSDSTGIPYNEQFF.

This clone has more than one count but fewer than ten. Here the CDR3 reads CASSYDSISGNTIYF. The CDR3 nucleotides are TGTGCCAGCAGCTACGACAGTATCTCTGGAAACACCATATATTTT. The chain recombines TRBV5-4 with TRBJ1-3, with D possibly being TRBD1 (5 bases). Germline CDR1 reads SGHNT; CDR2 reads YYREEE (reference sequence). The CDR3 length is 15 residues. V was pared by 3 bases and J by 0 bases, with 10 bases between.

This clone was counted once. V gene TRBV6-6 combines with J gene TRBJ1-1; tentatively, D is TRBD1 (6 bases). Germline V gene data show CDR1 as MNHNY and CDR2 as SVGAGI (reference sequence). The V end lost 8 bases, the J end lost 1 base, and 8 bases lay between the germline ends. CDR3 length equals 12 residues. The CDR3 loop is CASGTSNTEAFF. The CDR3 DNA sequence: TGTGCCAGCGGGACATCGAACACTGAAGCTTTCTTT.

V usage is TRBV5-6 and J usage is TRBJ2-3; 12 bases are a match to TRBD1. The CDR3 has 17 residues. CDR1 is SGHDT, CDR2 YYEEEE, per germline. V lost 6 bases to trimming and J lost 3 bases; unmatched junction nucleotides: 11. This chain's CDR3 is CASTPAGGQGATDTQYF. The CDR3 DNA reads TGTGCCAGCACCCCCGCCGGGGGACAGGGGGCTACAGATACGCAGTATTTT.

This clone was observed once. The chain recombines TRBV5-1 with TRBJ2-1, with 7 bases aligning to TRBD1. V gave up 4 bases and J gave up 3 bases; unmatched junction bases: 4. The CDR3 spans 14 residues. The germline V gene has CDR1 SGHRS and CDR2 YFSETQ. The CDR3 nucleotides read TGCGCCAGCAGCCCCCGACAGGGCTACAATGAGCAGTTCTTC. This encodes CASSPRQGYNEQFF.

As for this clone: The junction departs from germline at one end; a sequencing error may be responsible. V gene TRBV4-1 combines with J gene TRBJ1-5, with TRBD1 matching 11 bases. CDR3 size: 16 residues. In germline, CDR1 is MGHRA, CDR2 YSYEKL. The CDR3 DNA follows: TGCGTCAGCAGCCAAGTTTGGACAGGGGGCGATCAGCCCCAGCATTTT. This gives the protein CVSSQVWTGGDQPQHF.

The V call is TRBV30, the J call TRBJ1-3; no firm D call. The V end was cut by 1 base, the J end by 2 bases, with 12 bases between. This CDR3 contains 15 residues. Germline-derived CDR1 and CDR2 are GTSNPN and SVGIG (reference sequence). CDR3 in amino acids: CAWSGEGDAGNTIYF. The CDR3 region has the DNA TGTGCCTGGAGTGGAGAGGGCGATGCTGGAAACACCATATATTTT.

The rearrangement links TRBV30 to TRBJ1-4; TRBD1 might be the D (6 bases). The CDR3 is made up of 14 amino acids. V shed 5 bases and J shed 7 bases, with 17 bases lying between them. Per germline, CDR1 GTSNPN and CDR2 SVGIG (reference sequence). The CDR3 protein is CAWSGGEGGEKLFF. The CDR3 DNA reads TGTGCCTGGTCTGGGGGGGAGGGGGGTGAAAAACTGTTTTTT.

This clone has a handful of counts. The chain is built from TRBV5-4 and TRBJ2-1; 11 bases line up with TRBD1. CDR1 is SGHNT, CDR2 YYREEE, per germline (reference sequence). With 4 bases clipped from V and 8 bases from J, the junction kept 8 bases outside the gene matches. This CDR3 spans 15 amino acids. Here the CDR3 DNA reads TGTGCCAGCAGCGCACCGGGACAGGGGGAGTATGAGCAGTTCTTC. This sequence encodes CASSAPGQGEYEQFF.

This clone was detected only once. The CDR3 DNA is TGTGCCAGCAGCTTAGAGGGCGGGCCTACCTACAATGAGCAGTTCTTC. Translated: CASSLEGGPTYNEQFF. This rearrangement joins TRBV7-6 to TRBJ2-1, with D perhaps TRBD2 (5 bases). Trimming pared 1 base from V and 2 bases from J, leaving 12 bases between. The CDR3 has 16 amino acids. Germline V gives CDR1 SGHVS, CDR2 FNYEAQ.

This clone was picked up a small number of times. CDR3 sequence: CASSYRTGGRGDQYF. DNA of the CDR3: TGTGCCAGCAGTTACCGGACAGGGGGTAGGGGGGACCAGTACTTC. The rearrangement uses TRBV6-5 and TRBJ2-5; 10 positions match TRBD1. The CDR3 sequence is 15 residues long. V shed 2 bases, J shed 10 bases, and the junction held 10 bases outside the gene matches. Germline assignment: CDR1 MNHEY and CDR2 SVGAGI.

This chain links TRBV28 with TRBJ1-5, with D unresolved. There are 16 residues in the CDR3. V lost 5 bases to trimming and J lost 0 bases, with 14 bases between them. Germline V lookup: CDR1 MDHEN, CDR2 SYDVKM. The CDR3 spells CASSPRAGSSNQPQHF. The DNA for the CDR3 is TGTGCCAGCAGTCCCCGGGCGGGTTCTAGCAATCAGCCCCAGCATTTT.

This clone appeared a single time. The genes are TRBV27 and TRBJ1-2; 7 bases are a match to TRBD1. The junction had 8 bases not matched to a gene; V was cut back by 0 bases and J by 4 bases. The CDR3 totals 16 residues. From germline, CDR1 is MNHEY and CDR2 SMNVEV (reference sequence). CDR3 coding DNA: TGTGCCAGCAGTTTATCGGGGGGACAGCTTGTCTATGGCTACACCTTC. Translating it yields CASSLSGGQLVYGYTF.

The chain uses TRBV28 and TRBJ2-2, with TRBD1 as a possible D gene (6 bases). Trimming shortened V by 10 bases and J by 5 bases, and 14 bases separated the two germline ends. This CDR3 is built from 13 residues. Germline values: CDR1 MDHEN, CDR2 SYDVKM. The CDR3 spells CATETGLTGELFF. CDR3 coding DNA: TGTGCCACCGAGACAGGTCTGACCGGGGAGCTGTTTTTT.

The chain employs TRBV18 and TRBJ1-5; 9 nucleotides match TRBD1. CDR3 length: 18 residues. With 2 bases clipped from V and 0 bases from J, the junction kept 8 bases outside the gene matches. The germline CDR1 and CDR2 sequences are KGHSH and LQKENI. Here the CDR3 reads CASSPGQGRNLSNQPQHF. The CDR3 DNA reads as TGTGCCAGCTCACCAGGACAGGGGCGGAATCTTAGCAATCAGCCCCAGCATTTT. Full variable domain (missing parts from reference TRBV18 and TRBJ1-5): NAGVMQNPRHLVRRRGQEARLRCSPMKGHSHVYWYRQLPEEGLKFMVYLQKENIIDESGMPKERFSAEFPKEGPSILRIQQVVRGDSAAYFCASSPGQGRNLSNQPQHFGDGTRLSIL.

The gene calls are TRBV7-9 and TRBJ1-4; D may be TRBD1 (5 bases). V lost 6 bases and J lost 4, with 12 bases in between. This CDR3 spans 14 amino acids. Germline lookup yields CDR1 SEHNR and CDR2 FQNEAQ (reference sequence). DNA of the CDR3: TGTGCCAGCAGACGTGGGGGGGATAATGAAAAACTGTTTTTT. It translates to CASRRGGDNEKLFF.

This clone was recorded a few times. The chain links TRBV16 to TRBJ1-5; a possible D gene is TRBD1 (6 bases). This CDR3 contains 17 residues. Germline V gives CDR1 KGHSY, CDR2 FQNENV. Trimming shortened V by 4 bases and J by 4 bases, and 20 bases separated the two germline ends. The CDR3 here is CASSRESSRGRNQPQHF. For the CDR3, the DNA is TGTGCCAGCAGCCGCGAATCGAGCAGGGGAAGAAATCAGCCCCAGCATTTT.

The chain employs TRBV5-4 and TRBJ1-1, with 10 bases fitting TRBD1. The CDR3 is 17 amino acids. The trim removed 3 bases at V and 3 bases at J, leaving 11 bases unmatched. Per germline, CDR1 SGHNT and CDR2 YYREEE (reference sequence). The CDR3: CASSSPGQGFVDTEAFF. The CDR3 region has the DNA TGTGCCAGCAGCTCACCGGGACAGGGGTTTGTCGACACTGAAGCTTTCTTT.

The chain has TRBV28 and TRBJ1-2; TRBD1 aligns across 7 bases. In germline, CDR1 is MDHEN, CDR2 SYDVKM. This CDR3 contains 14 residues. The J segment lost 5 bases and the V segment lost 9 bases, leaving 12 bases of the junction unmatched. CDR3 amino acids: CASTSATGRYGYTF. As DNA, the CDR3 is TGTGCCAGTACTTCAGCGACAGGGCGATATGGCTACACCTTC.